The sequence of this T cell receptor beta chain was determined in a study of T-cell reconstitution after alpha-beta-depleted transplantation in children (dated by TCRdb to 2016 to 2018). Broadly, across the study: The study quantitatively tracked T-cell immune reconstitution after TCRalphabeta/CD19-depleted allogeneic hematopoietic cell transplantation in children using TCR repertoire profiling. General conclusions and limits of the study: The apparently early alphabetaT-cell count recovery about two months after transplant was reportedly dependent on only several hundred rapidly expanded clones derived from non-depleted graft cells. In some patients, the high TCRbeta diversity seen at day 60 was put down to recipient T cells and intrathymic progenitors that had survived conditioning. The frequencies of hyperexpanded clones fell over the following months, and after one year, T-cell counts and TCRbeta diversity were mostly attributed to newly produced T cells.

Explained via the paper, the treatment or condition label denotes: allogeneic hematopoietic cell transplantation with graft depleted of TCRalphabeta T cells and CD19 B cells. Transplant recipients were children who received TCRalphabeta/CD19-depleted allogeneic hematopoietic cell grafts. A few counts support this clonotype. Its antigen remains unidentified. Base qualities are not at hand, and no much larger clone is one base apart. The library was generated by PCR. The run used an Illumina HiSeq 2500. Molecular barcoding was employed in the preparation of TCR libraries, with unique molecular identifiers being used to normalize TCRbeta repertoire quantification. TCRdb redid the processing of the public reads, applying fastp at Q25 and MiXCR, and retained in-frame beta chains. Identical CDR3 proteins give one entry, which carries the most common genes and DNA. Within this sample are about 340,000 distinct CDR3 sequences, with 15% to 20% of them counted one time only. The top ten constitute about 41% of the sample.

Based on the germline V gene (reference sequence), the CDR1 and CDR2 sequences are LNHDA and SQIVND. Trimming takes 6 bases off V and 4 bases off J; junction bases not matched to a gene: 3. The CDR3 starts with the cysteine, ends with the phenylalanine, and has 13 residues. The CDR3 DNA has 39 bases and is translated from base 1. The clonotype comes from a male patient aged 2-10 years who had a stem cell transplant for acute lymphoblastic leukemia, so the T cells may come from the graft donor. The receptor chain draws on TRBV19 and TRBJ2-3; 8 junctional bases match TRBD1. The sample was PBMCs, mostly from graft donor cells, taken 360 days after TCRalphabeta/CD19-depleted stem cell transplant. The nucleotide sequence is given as TGTGCCAGTAGGTTGACAGGGGCAGATACGCAGTATTTT. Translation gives CASRLTGADTQYF.